These T cell receptor beta chains were read from a single sample in a study of cytomegalovirus exposure and HLA in healthy donors. TCRdb's copy holds only in-frame clones and misses some; the assay was immunoSEQ multiplex PCR. The sample lists 65,000 to 75,000 clones; roughly four fifths were seen once. Sequencing used PBMCs. Receptors originate from an older woman in good health and CMV-seropositive. Each CDR3 is given with its conserved first and last residue. The D gene is left open where the match is weak. Rows may omit the clone size; those that give it use once, few, many or a size class.

d_gene	v_gene	j_gene	abundance	CDR3aa	CDR3nt
.	TRBV5-6	TRBJ2-4	.	CASSLERPLAKNIQYF	TGTGCCAGCAGCTTGGAGCGGCCCCTAGCCAAAAACATTCAGTACTTC
.	TRBV5-1	TRBJ1-1	few	CASSSTVNTEAFF	TGCGCCAGCAGCTCGACAGTGAACACTGAAGCTTTCTTT
.	TRBV6-5	TRBJ1-2	.	CASRRGVEGYTF	TGTGCCAGCAGGCGGGGGGTGGAGGGCTACACCTTC
.	TRBV10-3	TRBJ1-2	.	CAISESSEPNYGYTF	TGTGCCATCAGTGAGTCCAGCGAACCTAACTATGGCTACACCTTC
.	TRBV6-6	TRBJ2-5	.	CASYMQETQYF	TGTGCCAGCTATATGCAAGAGACCCAGTACTTC
TRBD1	TRBV5-1	TRBJ1-1	many	CASSDRQGWNTEAFF	TGCGCCAGCAGCGACCGACAGGGGTGGAACACTGAAGCTTTCTTT
.	TRBV7-8	TRBJ2-3	.	CASSLEGSAADTQYF	TGTGCCAGCAGCTTAGAGGGCTCAGCGGCAGATACGCAGTATTTT
TRBD1	TRBV4-2	TRBJ1-5	.	CASSQDSQTGGSQPQHF	TGTGCCAGCAGCCAAGATTCCCAGACAGGGGGCAGTCAGCCCCAGCATTTT
.	TRBV6-1	TRBJ1-3	.	CASSAWQAGNTIYF	TGTGCCAGCAGCGCGTGGCAGGCTGGAAACACCATATATTTT
.	TRBV6-5	TRBJ1-5	.	CASSYSSYQPQHF	TGTGCCAGTAGTTACTCGAGTTATCAGCCCCAGCATTTT
.	TRBV12-5	TRBJ1-5	.	CASESQINQPQHF	TGTGCTAGTGAGTCGCAGATCAATCAGCCCCAGCATTTT
TRBD1	TRBV5-1	TRBJ1-1	few	CASSFGQATRGTEAFF	TGCGCCAGCAGCTTTGGACAGGCCACCCGGGGGACTGAAGCTTTCTTT